A selection of T cell receptor beta chains follows, all from one sample in a study of cytomegalovirus exposure and HLA in healthy donors. Sequencing was performed with immunoSEQ multiplex PCR; in TCRdb, only in-frame clones are kept and a portion is missing. This sample carries about 270,000 clones, under 80% of them seen once, and the ten largest clones take roughly 2.4%. Sample: PBMCs. These receptors originate from a female donor in good health and CMV-seronegative. Both conserved end residues are part of each CDR3. D genes are given only for firm matches. The listing skips clone size in some rows; elsewhere it reads once, few, many or a size class.

v_call: TRBV9
clone_size: -
j_call: TRBJ1-2
d_call: TRBD1
cdr3_aa: CASSSGVGGDYGYTF
cdr3_nt: TGTGCCAGCAGCTCCGGTGTAGGGGGCGACTATGGCTACACCTTC

v_call: TRBV6-4
clone_size: -
j_call: TRBJ2-1
d_call: TRBD2
cdr3_aa: CASTSGRARNEQFF
cdr3_nt: TGTGCCAGCACTAGCGGGAGGGCAAGGAATGAGCAGTTCTTC

v_call: TRBV7-6
clone_size: -
j_call: TRBJ2-5
d_call: TRBD1
cdr3_aa: CASSSRGLEETQYF
cdr3_nt: TGTGCCAGCAGCTCCAGGGGGCTGGAAGAGACCCAGTACTTC

v_call: TRBV18
clone_size: -
j_call: TRBJ2-1
d_call: -
cdr3_aa: CASSPQRASYNEQFF
cdr3_nt: TGTGCCAGCTCACCACAGCGGGCATCCTACAATGAGCAGTTCTTC

v_call: TRBV10-3
clone_size: -
j_call: TRBJ2-7
d_call: TRBD2
cdr3_aa: CAISGRASGTYEQYF
cdr3_nt: TGTGCCATCAGTGGGAGGGCTAGCGGGACCTACGAGCAGTACTTC

v_call: TRBV15
clone_size: once
j_call: TRBJ2-7
d_call: -
cdr3_aa: CATRHWGAYEQYF
cdr3_nt: TGTGCCACCCGCCATTGGGGAGCCTACGAGCAGTACTTC

v_call: TRBV6-5
clone_size: -
j_call: TRBJ2-3
d_call: TRBD2
cdr3_aa: CASSQPSGRRDTQYF
cdr3_nt: TGTGCCAGCAGCCAACCTAGCGGGAGGCGGGATACGCAGTATTTT

v_call: TRBV6-1
clone_size: -
j_call: TRBJ2-5
d_call: -
cdr3_aa: CASRLTWIGETQYF
cdr3_nt: TGTGCCAGCAGATTGACCTGGATCGGGGAGACCCAGTACTTC

v_call: TRBV6-1
clone_size: -
j_call: TRBJ1-2
d_call: -
cdr3_aa: CASSLGHPLDYGYTF
cdr3_nt: TGTGCCAGCAGCCTCGGACACCCTCTCGACTATGGCTACACCTTC

v_call: TRBV5-6
clone_size: -
j_call: TRBJ1-6
d_call: TRBD1
cdr3_aa: CASSADRGYNNSPLHF
cdr3_nt: TGTGCCAGCAGCGCCGACAGGGGCTACAATAATTCACCCCTCCACTTT

v_call: TRBV28
clone_size: -
j_call: TRBJ2-6
d_call: TRBD1
cdr3_aa: CASSFRGQGVSGANVLTF
cdr3_nt: TGTGCCAGCAGTTTTAGGGGACAGGGCGTGTCTGGGGCCAACGTCCTGACTTTC

v_call: TRBV4-1
clone_size: -
j_call: TRBJ1-2
d_call: TRBD1
cdr3_aa: CASSQNDAGTVYGYTF
cdr3_nt: TGCGCCAGCAGCCAAAATGACGCCGGGACAGTCTATGGCTACACCTTC

v_call: TRBV15
clone_size: -
j_call: TRBJ2-1
d_call: -
cdr3_aa: CATSSYAVSFF
cdr3_nt: TGTGCCACCAGCAGTTACGCGGTGTCGTTCTTC

v_call: TRBV6-5
clone_size: -
j_call: TRBJ1-5
d_call: TRBD1
cdr3_aa: CASRGAGGNQPQHF
cdr3_nt: TGTGCCAGCAGGGGGGCAGGGGGTAATCAGCCCCAGCATTTT

v_call: TRBV5-4
clone_size: -
j_call: TRBJ2-1
d_call: TRBD2
cdr3_aa: CASSVTSGSSYNEQFF
cdr3_nt: TGTGCCAGCAGCGTAACTAGCGGAAGCTCCTACAATGAGCAGTTCTTC

v_call: TRBV5-6
clone_size: -
j_call: TRBJ1-3
d_call: -
cdr3_aa: CASSLGRGQWAGNTIYF
cdr3_nt: TGTGCCAGCAGCTTGGGTCGTGGACAGTGGGCTGGAAACACCATATATTTT

v_call: TRBV2
clone_size: -
j_call: TRBJ1-5
d_call: -
cdr3_aa: CASREDSTRQPQHF
cdr3_nt: TGTGCCAGCAGGGAGGACAGTACCAGACAGCCCCAGCATTTT

v_call: TRBV4-1
clone_size: -
j_call: TRBJ2-7
d_call: -
cdr3_aa: CASSQARGTYEQYF
cdr3_nt: TGCGCCAGCAGCCAAGCTCGGGGGACCTACGAGCAGTACTTC

v_call: TRBV6-5
clone_size: -
j_call: TRBJ1-1
d_call: -
cdr3_aa: CASSYDGAHTEAFF
cdr3_nt: TGTGCCAGCAGTTACGATGGGGCCCACACTGAAGCTTTCTTT

v_call: TRBV19
clone_size: few
j_call: TRBJ1-2
d_call: -
cdr3_aa: CASRQQGIRYGYTF
cdr3_nt: TGTGCCAGTAGGCAGCAGGGAATCCGCTATGGCTACACCTTC

v_call: TRBV11-2
clone_size: -
j_call: TRBJ2-4
d_call: -
cdr3_aa: CASSLDGWTGVAKNIQYF
cdr3_nt: TGTGCCAGCAGCTTAGATGGATGGACCGGGGTTGCCAAAAACATTCAGTACTTC

v_call: TRBV5-1
clone_size: -
j_call: TRBJ2-3
d_call: -
cdr3_aa: CASSLQRSTDTQYF
cdr3_nt: TGCGCCAGCAGCTTACAGCGGAGCACAGATACGCAGTATTTT

v_call: TRBV7-2
clone_size: once
j_call: TRBJ2-7
d_call: TRBD2
cdr3_aa: CATSGGLAGPYEQYF
cdr3_nt: TGTGCCACATCTGGTGGTCTAGCGGGACCCTACGAGCAGTACTTC

v_call: TRBV15
clone_size: once
j_call: TRBJ2-2
d_call: -
cdr3_aa: CATSRDRKGDTGELFF
cdr3_nt: TGTGCCACCAGCAGAGATCGTAAGGGGGACACCGGGGAGCTGTTTTTT

v_call: TRBV5-1
clone_size: -
j_call: TRBJ2-2
d_call: TRBD2
cdr3_aa: CASSLIAGGGTGELFF
cdr3_nt: TGCGCCAGCAGCTTGATAGCGGGAGGAGGTACCGGGGAGCTGTTTTTT

v_call: TRBV27
clone_size: -
j_call: TRBJ1-1
d_call: TRBD1
cdr3_aa: CANSLNPLTGGAEAFF
cdr3_nt: TGTGCCAACAGTTTAAATCCGCTCACAGGGGGTGCTGAAGCTTTCTTT

v_call: TRBV9
clone_size: -
j_call: TRBJ2-3
d_call: TRBD2
cdr3_aa: CASSVGTSVHTDTQYF
cdr3_nt: TGTGCCAGCAGCGTAGGGACTAGCGTACACACAGATACGCAGTATTTT

v_call: TRBV6-4
clone_size: once
j_call: TRBJ2-1
d_call: TRBD1
cdr3_aa: CASSGQYNEQFF
cdr3_nt: TGTGCCAGTTCGGGACAGTACAATGAGCAGTTCTTC

v_call: TRBV5-1
clone_size: -
j_call: TRBJ1-2
d_call: -
cdr3_aa: CASSSPTASYGYTF
cdr3_nt: TGCGCCAGCAGCTCCCCGACGGCTAGCTATGGCTACACCTTC

v_call: TRBV11-3
clone_size: few
j_call: TRBJ2-1
d_call: TRBD2
cdr3_aa: CASSLGTSGKDEQFF
cdr3_nt: TGTGCCAGCAGCTTAGGGACTAGCGGGAAGGATGAGCAGTTCTTC

v_call: TRBV19
clone_size: -
j_call: TRBJ2-7
d_call: TRBD2
cdr3_aa: CASTTSHLAGTYEQYF
cdr3_nt: TGTGCCAGTACCACCTCCCATCTAGCGGGGACCTACGAGCAGTACTTC

v_call: TRBV2
clone_size: -
j_call: TRBJ2-7
d_call: -
cdr3_aa: CASSALGDEQYF
cdr3_nt: TGTGCCAGCAGTGCCTTGGGAGACGAGCAGTACTTC

v_call: TRBV4-1
clone_size: -
j_call: TRBJ1-1
d_call: -
cdr3_aa: CASSQAPVNTEAFF
cdr3_nt: TGCGCCAGCAGCCAAGCGCCAGTAAACACTGAAGCTTTCTTT

v_call: TRBV6-1
clone_size: -
j_call: TRBJ2-5
d_call: TRBD2
cdr3_aa: CASSEVLGEGRGETQYF
cdr3_nt: TGTGCCAGCAGTGAAGTCTTGGGGGAGGGCCGAGGGGAGACCCAGTACTTC

v_call: TRBV2
clone_size: -
j_call: TRBJ1-2
d_call: -
cdr3_aa: CASSSRGRGDYGYTF
cdr3_nt: TGTGCCAGCAGTTCGCGGGGTAGAGGGGACTATGGCTACACCTTC

v_call: TRBV6-6
clone_size: -
j_call: TRBJ1-5
d_call: TRBD1
cdr3_aa: CASSILDRGQPQHF
cdr3_nt: TGTGCCAGCAGTATCCTGGACAGGGGCCAGCCCCAGCATTTT

v_call: TRBV19
clone_size: -
j_call: TRBJ2-7
d_call: -
cdr3_aa: CASSIHSTRPYEQYF
cdr3_nt: TGTGCCAGTAGTATCCACTCGACTAGACCCTACGAGCAGTACTTC

v_call: TRBV2
clone_size: -
j_call: TRBJ1-5
d_call: -
cdr3_aa: CASSDRGKQPQHF
cdr3_nt: TGTGCCAGCAGTGACAGGGGCAAGCAGCCCCAGCATTTT

v_call: TRBV2
clone_size: -
j_call: TRBJ2-1
d_call: TRBD1
cdr3_aa: CASSQNTGTGPSKFF
cdr3_nt: TGTGCCAGCAGCCAAAATACCGGGACAGGGCCGTCTAAGTTCTTC